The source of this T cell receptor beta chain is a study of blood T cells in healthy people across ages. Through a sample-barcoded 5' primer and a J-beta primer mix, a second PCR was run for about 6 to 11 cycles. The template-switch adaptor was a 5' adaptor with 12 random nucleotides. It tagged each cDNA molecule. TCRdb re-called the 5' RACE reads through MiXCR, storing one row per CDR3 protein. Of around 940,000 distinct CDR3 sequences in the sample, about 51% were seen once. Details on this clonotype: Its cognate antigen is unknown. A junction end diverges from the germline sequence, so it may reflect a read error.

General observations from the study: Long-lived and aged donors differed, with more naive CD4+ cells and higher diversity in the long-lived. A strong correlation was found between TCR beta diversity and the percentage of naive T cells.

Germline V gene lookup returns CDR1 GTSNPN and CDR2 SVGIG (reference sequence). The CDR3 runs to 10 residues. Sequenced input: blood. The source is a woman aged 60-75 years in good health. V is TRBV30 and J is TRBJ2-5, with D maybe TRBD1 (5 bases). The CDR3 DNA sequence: TGCGCCTGGAGTGACTGGGGCATGTACTTC. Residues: CAWSDWGMYF.